This TCR beta chain was found in a study of blood T cell repertoires in COVID-19. Whole-study context: Samples came from the United States, Italy and Spain, spanning acute and convalescent COVID-19.

This clone occurred a few times. The method was immunoSEQ multiplex PCR; TCRdb's version includes in-frame clones alone and lacks a portion of them. The sample has about 260,000 clones; 85% are singletons. V shed 5 bases and J shed 0 bases, with 13 bases lying between them. The germline V gene has CDR1 SGHTA and CDR2 FQGNSA. This CDR3 region has 16 residues. What was sequenced was peripheral blood. V usage is TRBV7-2 and J usage is TRBJ2-2; D unclear. The TCR sequence derives from a human donor in a cohort sampled during active COVID-19. The chain's CDR3 is CASSLRRGSNTGELFF. The CDR3 bases are TGTGCCAGCAGCCTAAGGAGAGGCTCGAACACCGGGGAGCTGTTTTTT.